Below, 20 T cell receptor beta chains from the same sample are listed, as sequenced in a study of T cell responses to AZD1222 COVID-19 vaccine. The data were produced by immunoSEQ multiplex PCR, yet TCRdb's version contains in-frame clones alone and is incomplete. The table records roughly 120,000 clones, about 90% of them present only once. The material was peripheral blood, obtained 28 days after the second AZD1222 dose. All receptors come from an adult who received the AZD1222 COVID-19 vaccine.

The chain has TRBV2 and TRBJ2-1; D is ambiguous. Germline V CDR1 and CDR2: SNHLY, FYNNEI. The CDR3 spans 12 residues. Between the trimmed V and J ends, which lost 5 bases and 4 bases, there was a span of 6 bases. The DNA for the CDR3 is TGTGCCAGCAGTAATCTTTACAATGAGCAGTTCTTC. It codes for CASSNLYNEQFF.

The CDR3 loop reads CASTYGTAEYNEQFF. CDR3 bases: TGTGCCAGCACCTATGGGACTGCCGAATACAATGAGCAGTTCTTC. The chain combines TRBV27 with TRBJ2-1, with D perhaps matching TRBD2 (6 bases). V was trimmed by 7 bases and J by 4 bases, leaving 17 bases between them. Germline V gene sequence: CDR1 MNHEY, CDR2 SMNVEV (reference sequence). This CDR3 has 15 residues.

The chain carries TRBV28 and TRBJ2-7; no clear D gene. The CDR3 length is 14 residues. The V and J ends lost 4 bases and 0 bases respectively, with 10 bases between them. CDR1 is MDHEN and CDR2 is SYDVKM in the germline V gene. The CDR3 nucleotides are TGTGCCAGCAGTTATTTGAAAAACTCCTACGAGCAGTACTTC. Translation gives CASSYLKNSYEQYF.

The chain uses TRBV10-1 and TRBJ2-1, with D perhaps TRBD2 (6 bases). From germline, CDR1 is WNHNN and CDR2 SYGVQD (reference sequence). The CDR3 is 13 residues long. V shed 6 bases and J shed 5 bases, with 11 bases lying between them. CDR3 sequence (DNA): TGCGCCAGCAGGGGGGGACTCGACAATGAGCAGTTCTTC. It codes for CASRGGLDNEQFF.

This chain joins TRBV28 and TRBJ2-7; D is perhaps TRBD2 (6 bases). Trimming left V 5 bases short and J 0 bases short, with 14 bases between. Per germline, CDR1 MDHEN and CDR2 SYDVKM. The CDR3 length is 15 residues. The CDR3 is CASSPRGGSSYEQYF. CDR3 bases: TGTGCCAGCAGTCCCCGGGGAGGATCCTCCTACGAGCAGTACTTC.

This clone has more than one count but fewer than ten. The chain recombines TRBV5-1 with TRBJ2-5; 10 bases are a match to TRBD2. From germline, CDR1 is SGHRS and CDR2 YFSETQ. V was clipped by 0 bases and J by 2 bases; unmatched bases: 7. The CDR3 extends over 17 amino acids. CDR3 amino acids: CASSLVGLAGAQETQYF. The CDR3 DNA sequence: TGCGCCAGCAGCTTGGTTGGGCTAGCGGGAGCGCAAGAGACCCAGTACTTC.

Here the CDR3 DNA reads TGTGCCAGCAATAGCGGGAGTTCCTACAATGAGCAGTTCTTC. As protein: CASNSGSSYNEQFF. The rearrangement uses TRBV6-5 and TRBJ2-1; the match to TRBD2 covers 9 bases. This CDR3 is 14 amino acids long. Germline V gene lookup returns CDR1 MNHEY and CDR2 SVGAGI. Germline trimming cut 7 bases from V and 1 base from J; bases unmatched to any gene: 2.

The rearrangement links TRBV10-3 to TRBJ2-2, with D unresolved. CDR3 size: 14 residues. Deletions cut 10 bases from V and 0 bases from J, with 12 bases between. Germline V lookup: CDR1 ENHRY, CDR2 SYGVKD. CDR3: CATLGIANTGELFF. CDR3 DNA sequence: TGTGCCACCCTAGGGATCGCGAACACCGGGGAGCTGTTTTTT.

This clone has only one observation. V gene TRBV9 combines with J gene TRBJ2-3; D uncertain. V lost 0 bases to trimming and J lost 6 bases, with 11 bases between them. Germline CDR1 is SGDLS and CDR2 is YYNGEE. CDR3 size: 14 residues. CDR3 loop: CASSVGPVQDTQYF. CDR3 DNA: TGTGCCAGCAGCGTAGGTCCCGTTCAGGATACGCAGTATTTT.

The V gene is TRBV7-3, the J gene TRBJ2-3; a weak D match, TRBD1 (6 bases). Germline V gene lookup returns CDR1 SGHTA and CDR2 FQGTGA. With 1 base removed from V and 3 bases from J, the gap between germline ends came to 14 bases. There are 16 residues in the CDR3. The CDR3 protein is CASSLNWGQGTDTQYF. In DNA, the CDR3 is TGTGCCAGCAGCTTAAATTGGGGTCAGGGGACAGATACGCAGTATTTT.

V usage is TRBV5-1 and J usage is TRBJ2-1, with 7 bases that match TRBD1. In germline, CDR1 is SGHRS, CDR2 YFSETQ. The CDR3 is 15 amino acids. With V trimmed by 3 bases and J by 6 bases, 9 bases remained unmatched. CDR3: CASSSTGTEINEQFF. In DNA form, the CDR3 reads TGCGCCAGCAGCTCAACCGGGACAGAGATCAATGAGCAGTTCTTC.

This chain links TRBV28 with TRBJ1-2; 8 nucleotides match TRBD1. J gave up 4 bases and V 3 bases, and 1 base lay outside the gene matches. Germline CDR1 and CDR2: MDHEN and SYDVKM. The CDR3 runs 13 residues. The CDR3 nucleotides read TGTGCCAGCAGTTTTGGGACAGGCTATGGCTACACCTTC. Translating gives CASSFGTGYGYTF.

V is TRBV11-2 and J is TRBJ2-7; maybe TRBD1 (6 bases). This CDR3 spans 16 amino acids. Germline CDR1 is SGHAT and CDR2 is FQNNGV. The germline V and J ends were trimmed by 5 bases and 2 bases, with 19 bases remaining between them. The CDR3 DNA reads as TGTGCCAGCAGCCGGAGGACCAGGGGACGGACCTACGAGCAGTACTTC. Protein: CASSRRTRGRTYEQYF.

The CDR3 sequence is CASSPSRGSSSYNEQFF. CDR3 DNA sequence: TGTGCCAGCAGCCCAAGTCGCGGCTCAAGCTCCTACAATGAGCAGTTCTTC. The chain combines TRBV11-2 with TRBJ2-1; no firm D call. V lost 5 bases and J 0 bases, leaving 17 bases between the germline ends. The CDR3 loop spans 17 amino acids. Germline CDR1 reads SGHAT; CDR2 reads FQNNGV. The full variable domain, completed using reference TRBV11-2 and TRBJ2-1, is EAGVAQSPRYKIIEKRQSVAFWCNPISGHATLYWYQQILGQGPKLLIQFQNNGVVDDSQLPKDRFSAERLKGVDSTLKIQPAKLEDSAVYLCASSPSRGSSSYNEQFFGPGTRLTVL.

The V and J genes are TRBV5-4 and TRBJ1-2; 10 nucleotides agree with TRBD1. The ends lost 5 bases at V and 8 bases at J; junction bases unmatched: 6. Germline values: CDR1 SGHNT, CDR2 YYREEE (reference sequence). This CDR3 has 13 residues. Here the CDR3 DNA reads TGTGCCAGCAGACGACAGGGGGCAATCGGCTACACCTTC. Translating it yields CASRRQGAIGYTF.

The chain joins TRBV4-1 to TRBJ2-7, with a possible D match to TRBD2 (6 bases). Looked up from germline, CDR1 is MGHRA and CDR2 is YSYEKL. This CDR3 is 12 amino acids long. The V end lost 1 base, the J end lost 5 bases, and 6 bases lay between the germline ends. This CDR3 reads CASSQVADEQYF. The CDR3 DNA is TGCGCCAGCAGCCAAGTAGCGGACGAGCAGTACTTC.

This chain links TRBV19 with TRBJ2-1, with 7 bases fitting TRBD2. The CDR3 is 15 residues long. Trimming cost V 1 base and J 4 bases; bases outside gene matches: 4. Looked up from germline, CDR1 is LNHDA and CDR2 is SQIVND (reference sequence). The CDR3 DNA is TGTGCCAGTAGTATAGCTAGCGGCGCTTACAATGAGCAGTTCTTC. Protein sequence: CASSIASGAYNEQFF.

Written as DNA, the CDR3 is TGTGCCAGCTCACCATCGACAGAGATATACGAGCAGTACTTC. It is translated as CASSPSTEIYEQYF. The chain links TRBV18 to TRBJ2-7, with D possibly matching TRBD1 (5 bases). Germline lookup yields CDR1 KGHSH and CDR2 LQKENI. V lost 2 bases and J 4 bases, leaving 12 bases between the germline ends. The CDR3 sequence is 14 residues long.

CDR3 DNA sequence: TGTGCCAGCAGAGCCGGAGGGAGAGGCTACGAGCAGTACTTC. It yields the protein CASRAGGRGYEQYF. The chain uses TRBV27 and TRBJ2-7; maybe TRBD2 (6 bases). CDR3 length: 14 residues. In germline, CDR1 is MNHEY, CDR2 SMNVEV (reference sequence). The ends were cut back, 6 bases at V and 3 bases at J, with 15 bases in the middle.

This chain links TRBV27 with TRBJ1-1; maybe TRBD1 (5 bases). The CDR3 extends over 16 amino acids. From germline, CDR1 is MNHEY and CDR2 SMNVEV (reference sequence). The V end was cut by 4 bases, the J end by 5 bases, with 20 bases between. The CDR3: CASSSRDSSLGTEAFF. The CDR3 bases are TGTGCCAGCAGTTCTCGGGACTCCTCCTTGGGAACTGAAGCTTTCTTT.